This T cell receptor (beta chain) stems from a study of technical replicates of blood from a few donors. CDR3 length: 15 amino acids. The germline V gene encodes CDR1 KGHSH and CDR2 LQKENI. J gave up 4 bases and V 1 base, and 4 bases lay outside the gene matches. Repertoires were generated with immunoSEQ multiplex PCR, while TCRdb's copy carries only in-frame clones and drops some. The table includes under 90,000 clones, roughly 94% detected once. The rearrangement uses TRBV18 and TRBJ1-1, with 9 bases that match TRBD1. The receptor's source is a human donor in good health. Sequenced input: T cells isolated from PBMCs. For the CDR3, the DNA is TGTGCCAGCTCACCACGGACAGGGGTCCTCACTGAAGCTTTCTTT. The encoded protein is CASSPRTGVLTEAFF.